Sequencing of this T cell receptor (beta chain) was carried out in a study of T cells in localized non-small cell lung cancer. Whole-study findings and limits: Longer survival (overall) was linked to higher T cell density in blood. The study found T cell clonality highest in uninvolved adjacent lung, above tumor. Adjacent lung had a median approximately 57 of the 100 largest tumor clones. Heterogeneity remains possible, as sequencing covered one tumor region only.

TCRdb's copy holds only in-frame clones and misses some; the assay was immunoSEQ multiplex PCR. The sample lists more than 15,000 clones, 89% seen once, with 27% in the top ten. This clone was detected a few times. Its antigen is not known. This CDR3 spans 18 amino acids. Per germline, CDR1 SGHAT and CDR2 FQNNGV. Trimming removed 0 bases from V and 1 base from J; junction bases left unmatched: 10. This chain joins TRBV11-2 and TRBJ1-1; TRBD1 aligns across 8 bases. Source: peripheral blood, taken before any cancer treatment. This TCR came from a female donor aged 60 or older with stage III squamous cell lung carcinoma. CDR3 DNA: TGTGCCAGCAGCTTAGATCACGGACAGGGAGGGGGGAACACTGAAGCTTTCTTT. Translating it yields CASSLDHGQGGGNTEAFF.